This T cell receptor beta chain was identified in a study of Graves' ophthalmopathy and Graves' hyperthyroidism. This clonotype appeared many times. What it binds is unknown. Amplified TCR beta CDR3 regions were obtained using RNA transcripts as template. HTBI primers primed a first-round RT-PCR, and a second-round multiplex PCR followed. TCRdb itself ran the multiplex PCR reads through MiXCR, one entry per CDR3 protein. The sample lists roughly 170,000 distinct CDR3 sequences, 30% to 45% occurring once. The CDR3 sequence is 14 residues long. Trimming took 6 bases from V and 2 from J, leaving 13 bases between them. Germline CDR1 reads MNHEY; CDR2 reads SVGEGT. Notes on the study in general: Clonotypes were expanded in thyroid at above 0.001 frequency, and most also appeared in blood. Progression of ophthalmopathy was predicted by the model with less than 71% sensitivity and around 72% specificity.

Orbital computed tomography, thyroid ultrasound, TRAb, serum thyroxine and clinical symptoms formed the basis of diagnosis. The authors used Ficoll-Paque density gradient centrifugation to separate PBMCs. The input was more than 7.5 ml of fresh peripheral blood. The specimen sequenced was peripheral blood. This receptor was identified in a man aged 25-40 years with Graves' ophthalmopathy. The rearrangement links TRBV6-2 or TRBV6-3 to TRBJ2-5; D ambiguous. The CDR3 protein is CASSNPLRQETQYF. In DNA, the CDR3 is TGTGCCAGCAGCAACCCGTTGAGGCAAGAGACCCAGTACTTC.